This is a list of T cell receptor beta chains from one sample in a study of blood T cells in healthy people across ages. TCRdb redid the calling of the 5' RACE reads with MiXCR, one entry per CDR3 protein. Here the sample spans some 560,000 distinct CDR3 sequences, over 25% being singletons. This same sample was also part of a study on T cells of mothers and their children.

Sample: blood. The receptor source for this set is a boy younger than 10 in good health. CDR3s include the opening cysteine and the closing phenylalanine or tryptophan. The D gene is left open where the match is weak. The listing skips clone size in some rows; elsewhere it reads once, few, many or a size class.

v_call	clone_size	j_call	d_call	cdr3_nt	cdr3_aa
TRBV5-1	NA	TRBJ2-7	NA	TGCGCCAGCAGCTTTGGATCCGGGCGCTCCTACGAGCAGTACTTC	CASSFGSGRSYEQYF
TRBV4-1	NA	TRBJ2-5	TRBD2	TGCGCCAGCAGCCAAGGAGAGGGTGGAAGCGGGAGGTCCAAAGAGACCCAGTACTTC	CASSQGEGGSGRSKETQYF
TRBV7-8	once	TRBJ2-5	NA	TGTGCCAGCAGCTTAGCCGAAGTCCCAGAGACCCAGTACTTC	CASSLAEVPETQYF
TRBV29-1	NA	TRBJ1-2	NA	TGCAGCGTTGAAGATCCGAGGGGCTATGGCTACACCTTC	CSVEDPRGYGYTF
TRBV9	few	TRBJ2-7	TRBD1	TGTGCCAGCAGCGTAGGTGTGGACAGGGGTACCGAGCAGTACTTC	CASSVGVDRGTEQYF
TRBV12-3/TRBV12-4	NA	TRBJ2-7	NA	TGTGCCAGCAGGGGCGGACAGCCAAAAGACTCCTACGAGCAGTACTTC	CASRGGQPKDSYEQYF
TRBV27	few	TRBJ2-7	TRBD2	TGTGCCAGCAGTTTATGGGGGGGTTACAACGAGCAGTACTTC	CASSLWGGYNEQYF
TRBV5-1	NA	TRBJ1-1	TRBD1	TGCGCCAGCAGCTTGGAGGGGACAGGGTGGAACACTGAAGCTTTCTTT	CASSLEGTGWNTEAFF
TRBV30	few	TRBJ2-5	NA	TGTGCCTGGAGTGTACGCGTGGGCGAGACCCAGTACTTC	CAWSVRVGETQYF
TRBV28	NA	TRBJ2-1	NA	TGTGCCAGCAGTTTATTCCGACAGCCTCAGGATGAGCAGTTCTTC	CASSLFRQPQDEQFF
TRBV20-1	few	TRBJ1-2	NA	TGCAGTGCCCCTGCAGGGGTTGGCTACACCTTC	CSAPAGVGYTF
TRBV9	NA	TRBJ2-2	NA	TGTGCCAGCAGCCTCCGAGGGGACAAGAACACCGGGGAGCTGTTTTTT	CASSLRGDKNTGELFF
TRBV10-2	few	TRBJ1-1	NA	TGCGCCAGCAAGGGACAACACACTGAAGCTTTCTTT	CASKGQHTEAFF
TRBV5-6	few	TRBJ2-4	NA	TGTGCCAGCAGCTTGGTTGGGTACCCGGCCAAAAACATTCAGTACTTC	CASSLVGYPAKNIQYF
TRBV4-2	NA	TRBJ1-1	TRBD1	TGTGCCAGCAGCCATGCAGCGGGACAGCCGAACACTGAAGCTTTCTTT	CASSHAAGQPNTEAFF
TRBV20-1	NA	TRBJ1-1	NA	TGCAGTGCGCCAGAATCGGGACTTAACACTGAAGCTTTCTTT	CSAPESGLNTEAFF
TRBV9	few	TRBJ2-2	NA	TGTGCCAGCAGCTCCGGAGGGCTGCGCGGCGGGGAGCTGTTTTTT	CASSSGGLRGGELFF
TRBV12-5	few	TRBJ2-7	TRBD2	TGTGCTAGTCGAGACGGGAGGGGGTCCTACGAGCAGTACTTC	CASRDGRGSYEQYF
TRBV30	few	TRBJ2-7	NA	TGTGCCTGGACACCGGGACTCATCTACGAGCAGTACTTC	CAWTPGLIYEQYF
TRBV5-1	few	TRBJ1-3	NA	TGCGCCAGCAGCTTGACCACCACTGGAAACACCATATATTTT	CASSLTTTGNTIYF
TRBV18	few	TRBJ1-3	NA	TGTGCCAGCTCACCACCAGGACTCTCTGGAAACACCATATATTTT	CASSPPGLSGNTIYF
TRBV6-5	NA	TRBJ2-1	NA	TGTGCCAGCAGTTACTTCGGAAGCTCCTACAATGAGCAGTTCTTC	CASSYFGSSYNEQFF
TRBV7-2	NA	TRBJ2-7	TRBD2	TGTGCCAGCAGCTTAGTGGGCCTAGCGGGAGTCCACGAGCAGTACTTC	CASSLVGLAGVHEQYF
TRBV27	NA	TRBJ1-6	TRBD1	TGTGCCAGCAGGGGACAGGGCCCCAGCTCCTATAATTCACCCCTCCACTTT	CASRGQGPSSYNSPLHF
TRBV20-1	many	TRBJ1-2	NA	TGCAGTGCTGAGAAGGACAGCAAGGGCTACACCTTC	CSAEKDSKGYTF